These 8 T cell receptor beta chains came from one sample sequenced in a study of cytomegalovirus exposure and HLA in healthy donors. It was with 60 Vbeta and 13 Jbeta primers that the PCR ran. Sequencing used immunoSEQ multiplex PCR; TCRdb keeps in-frame clones, though not all of them. The repertoire holds roughly 100,000 clones, less than 80% seen once, with roughly 3% in the top ten. Sequencing was performed on PBMCs. The origin of the receptors is a woman aged 40 to 50 in good health and CMV-seronegative.

This clone appeared a single time. The chain employs TRBV28 and TRBJ1-1; D is undetermined. Germline V lookup: CDR1 MDHEN, CDR2 SYDVKM. This CDR3 contains 14 residues. V lost 10 bases and J 0 bases, leaving 15 bases between the germline ends. CDR3 protein: CAIRAELMNTEAFF. The CDR3 region has the DNA TGTGCCATTCGCGCGGAGCTCATGAACACTGAAGCTTTCTTT. Full variable domain (missing parts from reference TRBV28 and TRBJ1-1): DVKVTQSSRYLVKRTGEKVFLECVQDMDHENMFWYRQDPGLGLRLIYFSYDVKMKEKGDIPEGYSVSREKKERFSLILESASTNQTSMYLCAIRAELMNTEAFFGQGTRLTVV.

This clone appeared once. The chain has TRBV6-1 and TRBJ1-4; D possibly corresponds to TRBD1 (5 bases). Trimming took off 3 bases at V and 3 bases at J, with 11 bases between the two ends. This CDR3 region has 15 residues. Germline V lookup: CDR1 MNHNS, CDR2 SASEGT. CDR3 DNA sequence: TGTGCCAGCAGTGATGGGGCGACATCTAATGAAAAACTGTTTTTT. Protein: CASSDGATSNEKLFF.

This chain joins TRBV7-6 and TRBJ1-1; D gene unclear. V lost 5 bases and J lost 0, with 10 bases in between. The CDR3 consists of 14 residues. The germline V gene has CDR1 SGHVS and CDR2 FNYEAQ. The CDR3 protein is CASSIYGVNTEAFF. The DNA of the CDR3 is TGTGCCAGCAGCATTTACGGGGTGAACACTGAAGCTTTCTTT. The full variable domain, with the rest looked up from reference TRBV7-6 and TRBJ1-1, is GAGVSQSPRYKVTKRGQDVALRCDPISGHVSLYWYRQALGQGPEFLTYFNYEAQQDKSGLPNDRFSAERPEGSISTLTIQRTEQRDSAMYRCASSIYGVNTEAFFGQGTRLTVV.

The rearrangement links TRBV5-6 to TRBJ2-3; 7 bases agree with TRBD2. This CDR3 is 16 amino acids long. Trimming at V came to 9 bases and at J to 3 bases, leaving 16 bases not matched to a gene. The V gene's germline CDR1 is SGHDT and CDR2 YYEEEE. The CDR3 DNA reads TGTGCCACCCACCTAAAAAGCGGGATGGCGACAGATACGCAGTATTTT. Protein sequence: CATHLKSGMATDTQYF.

The chain carries TRBV5-8 and TRBJ2-7, with 13 positions matching TRBD2. The CDR3 is 15 amino acids. CDR1 SGHTS and CDR2 YDEGEE come from the germline V gene. Losses at the gene ends were 4 bases for V and 3 bases for J; bases not matched to a gene: 4. The CDR3 reads CASSKGLAGIYEQYF. CDR3 sequence (DNA): TGTGCCAGCAGCAAGGGACTAGCGGGAATCTACGAGCAGTACTTC.

The chain links TRBV18 to TRBJ1-5; 11 bases are shared with TRBD1. This CDR3 contains 15 residues. Unmatched junction bases numbered 4, after V lost 2 bases and J lost 7 bases. Germline V lookup: CDR1 KGHSH, CDR2 LQKENI. In nucleotides, the CDR3 is TGTGCCAGCTCACCAACCGGGACAGGGGGGCAGCCCCAGCATTTT. Translating gives CASSPTGTGGQPQHF.

This rearrangement joins TRBV10-2 to TRBJ1-3; D may be TRBD1 (6 bases). V lost 5 bases, J lost 3 bases, and 11 bases lay in between. This CDR3 is 14 amino acids long. Germline loops: CDR1 WSHSY, CDR2 SAAADI. The CDR3 loop is CASSKQGVGNTIYF. CDR3 DNA sequence: TGCGCCAGCAGTAAACAGGGAGTTGGAAACACCATATATTTT.

J is TRBJ2-7 and V is TRBV4-2; 9 bases line up with TRBD1. The length of the CDR3 is 16 residues. V lost 0 bases, J lost 3 bases, and 6 bases stayed unmatched. Germline V gene sequence: CDR1 LGHNA, CDR2 YNFKEQ. In DNA form, the CDR3 reads TGTGCCAGCAGCCAAGAAGGTCGACAGGGGGGCTACGAGCAGTACTTC. It is translated as CASSQEGRQGGYEQYF.